The clone carrying this T cell receptor beta chain appeared once. Its antigen is unknown. V was shortened by 3 bases and J by 0 bases, with 9 bases between the two germline ends. The CDR3 runs to 15 residues. The germline gives CDR1 SGHTA, CDR2 FQGNSA. These data belong to a study of shared clonotypes between healthy human individuals. Every subset's genomic DNA went evenly onto several immunoSEQ plates. TCRdb keeps only in-frame clones here, not all; method: immunoSEQ multiplex PCR. The table records hundreds of thousands of clones, approximately 95% of them present only once. Terminally differentiated effector memory CD45RA+ cells were excluded from the naive CD8 cells, which were CD45RO-negative and positively selected for CCR7. Healthy HIV-negative adults with no recent acute infections or vaccinations were recruited as donors. The study's findings and limits: Sorted-subset sequencing was shown by rarefaction to be incomplete despite large depth. The small donor group covered limited genetic and exposure diversity.

The receptor's source is a woman under 40 in good health. The sample consisted of naive CD8+ T cells sorted from blood. This chain uses TRBV7-2 with TRBJ1-3; no firm D call. The CDR3 nucleotides are TGTGCCAGCAGCTTCGGTTCTTACTCTGGAAACACCATATATTTT. The encoded protein is CASSFGSYSGNTIYF.